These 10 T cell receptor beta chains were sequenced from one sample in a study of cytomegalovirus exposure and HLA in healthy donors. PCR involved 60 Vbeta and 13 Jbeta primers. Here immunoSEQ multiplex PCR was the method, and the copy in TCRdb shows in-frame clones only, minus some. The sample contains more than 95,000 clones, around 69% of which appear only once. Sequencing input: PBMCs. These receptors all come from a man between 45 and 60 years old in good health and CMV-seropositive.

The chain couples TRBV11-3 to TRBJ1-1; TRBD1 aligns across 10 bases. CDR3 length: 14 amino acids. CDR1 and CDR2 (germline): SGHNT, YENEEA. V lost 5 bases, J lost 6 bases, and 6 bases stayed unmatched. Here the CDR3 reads CASSPGTGAAEAFF. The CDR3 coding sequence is TGTGCCAGCAGCCCCGGGACAGGGGCTGCTGAAGCTTTCTTT.

CDR3 DNA: TGTGCCAGCAGCTCTAAAGCAGGGGAAAGGTACAATGAGCAGTTCTTC. It encodes CASSSKAGERYNEQFF. This rearrangement joins TRBV7-2 to TRBJ2-1, with D maybe TRBD1 (6 bases). Between the trimmed V and J ends, which lost 4 bases and 4 bases, there was a span of 17 bases. Per germline, CDR1 SGHTA and CDR2 FQGNSA. CDR3 length: 16 amino acids.

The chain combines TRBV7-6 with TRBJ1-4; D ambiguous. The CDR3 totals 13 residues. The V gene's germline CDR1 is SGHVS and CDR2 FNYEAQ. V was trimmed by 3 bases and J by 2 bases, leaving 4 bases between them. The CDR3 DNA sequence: TGTGCCAGCAGCTTGCGCACTAATGAAAAACTGTTTTTT. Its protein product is CASSLRTNEKLFF.

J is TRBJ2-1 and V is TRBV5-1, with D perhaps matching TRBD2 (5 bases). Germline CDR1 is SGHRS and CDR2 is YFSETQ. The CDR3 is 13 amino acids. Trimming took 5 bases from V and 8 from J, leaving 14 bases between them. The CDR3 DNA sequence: TGCGCCAGCAGACTCGGACTGAGCGATGAGCAGTTCTTC. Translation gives CASRLGLSDEQFF.

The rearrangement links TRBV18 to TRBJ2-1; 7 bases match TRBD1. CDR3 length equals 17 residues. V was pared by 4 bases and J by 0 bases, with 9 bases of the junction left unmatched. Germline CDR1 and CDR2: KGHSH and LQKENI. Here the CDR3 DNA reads TGTGCCAGCTCACGAGCCTCAGGGGGTGGCTCCTACAATGAGCAGTTCTTC. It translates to CASSRASGGGSYNEQFF.

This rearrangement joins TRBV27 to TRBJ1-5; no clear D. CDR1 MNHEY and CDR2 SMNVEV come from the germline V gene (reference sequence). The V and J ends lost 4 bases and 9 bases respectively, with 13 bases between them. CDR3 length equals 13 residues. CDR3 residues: CASSSLTGSPQHF. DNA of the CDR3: TGTGCCAGCAGTTCGTTGACCGGGTCGCCCCAGCATTTT.

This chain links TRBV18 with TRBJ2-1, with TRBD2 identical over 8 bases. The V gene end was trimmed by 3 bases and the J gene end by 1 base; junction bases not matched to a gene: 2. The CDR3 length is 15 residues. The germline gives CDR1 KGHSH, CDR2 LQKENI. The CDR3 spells CASSPLAGSYNEQFF. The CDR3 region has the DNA TGTGCCAGCTCACCCTTAGCGGGATCCTACAATGAGCAGTTCTTC.

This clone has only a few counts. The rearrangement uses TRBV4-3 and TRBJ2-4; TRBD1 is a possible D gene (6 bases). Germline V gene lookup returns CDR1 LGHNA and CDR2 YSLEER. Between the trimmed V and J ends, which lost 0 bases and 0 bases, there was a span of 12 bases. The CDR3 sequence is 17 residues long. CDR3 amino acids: CASSQDITGRAKNIQYF. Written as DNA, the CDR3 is TGCGCCAGCAGCCAAGACATAACAGGGAGAGCCAAAAACATTCAGTACTTC.

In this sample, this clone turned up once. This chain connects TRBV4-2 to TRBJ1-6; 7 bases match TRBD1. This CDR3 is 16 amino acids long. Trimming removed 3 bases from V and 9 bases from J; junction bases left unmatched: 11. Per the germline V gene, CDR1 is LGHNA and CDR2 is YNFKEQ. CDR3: CASSQANRGRGSPLHF. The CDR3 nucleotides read TGTGCCAGCAGCCAGGCTAACAGGGGCCGTGGTTCACCCCTCCACTTT.

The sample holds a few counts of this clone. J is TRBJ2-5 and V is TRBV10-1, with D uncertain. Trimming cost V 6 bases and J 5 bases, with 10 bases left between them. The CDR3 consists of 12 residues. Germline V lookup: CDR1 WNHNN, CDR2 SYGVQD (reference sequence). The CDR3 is CASSRDKETQYF. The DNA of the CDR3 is TGCGCCAGCAGCCGAGACAAGGAGACCCAGTACTTC.